Presented here are 4 T cell receptor beta chains from one specimen sequenced in a study of T cell responses to AZD1222 COVID-19 vaccine. TCRdb keeps only in-frame clones here, not all; method: immunoSEQ multiplex PCR. Here the sample spans approximately 120,000 clones, 90% being singletons. Material: peripheral blood, obtained on day 0 of MenACWY control vaccination. Receptor source: an adult in good health.

The chain is built from TRBV11-2 and TRBJ1-1; D unclear. The germline V gene encodes CDR1 SGHAT and CDR2 FQNNGV. Trimming took 5 bases from V and 4 from J, leaving 11 bases between them. The CDR3 has 13 residues. For the CDR3, the DNA is TGTGCCAGCAGCCCCCCGGGTGGCACTGAAGCTTTCTTT. Its translation: CASSPPGGTEAFF.

V gene TRBV12-5 combines with J gene TRBJ2-1; D is tentatively TRBD1 or TRBD2 (6 bases each). Germline lookup yields CDR1 LGHNT and CDR2 FRNRAP. This CDR3 spans 16 amino acids. V dropped 3 bases and J dropped 5 bases, with 17 bases sitting between them. CDR3 DNA: TGTGCTAGTGGTTTTCCAGGAGAGGGGGGACACAATGAGCAGTTCTTC. Translation: CASGFPGEGGHNEQFF.

DNA for the CDR3: TGTGCCAGCCACTTCGGGAGTAAGGGGAACGAGCAGTACGTC. Protein product: CASHFGSKGNEQYV. This chain joins TRBV5-6 and TRBJ2-7; TRBD2 might be the D (6 bases). Trimming cost V 7 bases and J 5 bases, with 19 bases left between them. Germline V lookup: CDR1 SGHDT, CDR2 YYEEEE. The CDR3 runs 14 residues.

This sequence joins TRBV29-1 and TRBJ2-1, with 15 bases identical to TRBD2. Trimming at V came to 1 base and at J to 8 bases, leaving 9 bases not matched to a gene. CDR1 and CDR2 from the germline V gene are SQVTM and ANQGSEA. CDR3 length equals 17 residues. The CDR3 DNA follows: TGCAGCGTTGAAGCCGGGACTAGCGGGAGGATTGTCGATGAGCAGTTCTTC. This translates into CSVEAGTSGRIVDEQFF.